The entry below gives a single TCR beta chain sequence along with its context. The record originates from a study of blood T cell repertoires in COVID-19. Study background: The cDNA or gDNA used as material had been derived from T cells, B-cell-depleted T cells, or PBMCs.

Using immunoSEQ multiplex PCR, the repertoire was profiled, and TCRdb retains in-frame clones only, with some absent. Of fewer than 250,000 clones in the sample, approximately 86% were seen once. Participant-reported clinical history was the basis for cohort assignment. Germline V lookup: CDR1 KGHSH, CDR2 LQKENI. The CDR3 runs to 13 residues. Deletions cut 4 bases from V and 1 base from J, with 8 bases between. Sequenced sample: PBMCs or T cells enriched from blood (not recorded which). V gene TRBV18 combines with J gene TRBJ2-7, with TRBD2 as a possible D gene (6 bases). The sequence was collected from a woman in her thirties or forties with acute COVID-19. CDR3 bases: TGTGCCAGCTCACGGGAGGCTTCCTACGAGCAGTACTTC. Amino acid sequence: CASSREASYEQYF.